What follows describes a single T cell receptor beta chain. The target antigen is unknown. Unsorted bulk tissue (about 19-33 mg) underwent RNA and DNA co-extraction. Total RNA (roughly 0.45 ug) served as template for TCR beta cDNA synthesis primed by a constant-region primer. Libraries of TCR beta came from three nested multiplex PCR rounds with slightly modified ARM-PCR. Forward primers for TRBV1-TRBV30 and a C-beta reverse primer served the first two PCR rounds, at approximately 10 cycles each. TCRdb reprocessed the multiplex PCR reads with MiXCR, giving one entry per CDR3 protein. Of approximately 53,000 distinct CDR3 sequences detected, around 73% appear once; the ten largest clones hold around 24%. The CDR3 spans 16 residues. Germline V CDR1 and CDR2: SQVTM, ANQGSEA. The sample belongs to a study of tumor-infiltrating lymphocytes in primary liver carcinoma. Overall study: Those enrolled were patients of both sexes, who were aged 30 to 69 years.

Study-level results: Between tumor regions, pairs overlapped more than tumor-adjacent and tumor-blood pairs did.

Sequences were obtained from liver tumor tissue from sampling region 5. The subset is: tumor region T5, tumor centre. The chain combines TRBV29-1 with TRBJ2-3; 9 bases align to TRBD2. This sequence originates from a man aged 35 to 55 with primary liver carcinoma and hepatitis B virus infection. The CDR3 spells CSAPGTSRRVIDTQYF. DNA of the CDR3: TGCAGTGCACCCGGGACTAGCAGGAGGGTTATCGATACGCAGTATTTT.